This T cell receptor beta chain stems from a study of vaccination effects on CD4 cells after COVID-19. General observations from the study: Few convalescent patients were included, and no early post-infection timepoints were sampled.

CD4+ T cells specific for antigen were expanded with viral peptide pools by the ViraFEST assay before sequencing. Culture lasted 10 days before CD4+ T cell isolation. Nobody among the vaccine recipients had prior SARS-CoV-2 infection (nucleocapsid antibodies were negative). About this clone: Its cognate antigen is unknown.

Measured with immunoSEQ multiplex PCR; TCRdb has only the in-frame clones, and not every one. The sample has some 69,000 clones, around 74% seen once; the top ten hold 2.5% to 3.5%. This CDR3 has 16 residues. Trimming stripped 5 bases from V and 0 bases from J, with 16 bases between. The V gene's germline CDR1 is SGHTA and CDR2 FQGNSA. Sample: CD4+ T cells from PBMCs cultured with HCoV-NL63 spike peptides, taken before COVID-19 vaccination. The gene calls are TRBV7-2 and TRBJ1-1; TRBD1 is a possible D gene (6 bases). The TCR sequence derives from a human donor who received a COVID-19 vaccine. The CDR3 coding sequence is TGTGCCAGCAGCCCGGCGGGGGCAGGAATGAACACTGAAGCTTTCTTT. This translates into CASSPAGAGMNTEAFF.